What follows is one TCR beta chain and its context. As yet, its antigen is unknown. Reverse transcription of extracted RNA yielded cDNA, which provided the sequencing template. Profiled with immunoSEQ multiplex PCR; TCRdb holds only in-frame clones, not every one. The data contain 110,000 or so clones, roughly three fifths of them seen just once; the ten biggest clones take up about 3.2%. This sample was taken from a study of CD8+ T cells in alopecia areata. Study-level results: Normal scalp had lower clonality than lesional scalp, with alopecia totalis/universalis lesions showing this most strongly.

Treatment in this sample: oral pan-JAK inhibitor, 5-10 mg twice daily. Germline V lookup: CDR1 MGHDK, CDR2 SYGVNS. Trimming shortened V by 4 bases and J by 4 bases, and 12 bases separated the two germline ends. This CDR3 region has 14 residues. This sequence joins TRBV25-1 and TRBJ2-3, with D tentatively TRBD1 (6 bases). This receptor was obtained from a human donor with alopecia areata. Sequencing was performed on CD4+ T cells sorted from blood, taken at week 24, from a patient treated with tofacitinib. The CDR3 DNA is TGTGCCAGCAGTGGCTACAGGGAAGCAGATACGCAGTATTTT. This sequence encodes CASSGYREADTQYF.